The 18 T cell receptor beta chains presented below share a single source sample, sequenced in a study of post-analysis software for immune sequencing data. Study-level points and caveats: Roughly 5 TRBV segments (TRBV5-6, TRBV5-1 and TRBV20-1 among them) occurred more frequently in patients than in controls.

Tagging with unique molecular identifiers was a feature of the TCR beta cDNA libraries. TCRdb analysed the PCR reads with MiXCR anew, one entry per CDR3 protein. The sample holds around 190,000 distinct CDR3 sequences, over 25% seen once. Their target antigens are unknown. The sequenced material came from blood. These receptors were collected from a girl younger than 18 with multiple sclerosis.

This clonotype was recorded at least ten times. V usage is TRBV12-3 or TRBV12-4 and J usage is TRBJ1-2; 7 bases line up with TRBD1. The CDR3 sequence is 16 residues long. The V segment lost 0 bases and the J segment 6 bases; nucleotides outside the gene matches: 10. The CDR3 bases are TGTGCCAGCAGTTTAGCCGGATCAGTTAGGGGGCATGGCTACACCTTC. Its protein product is CASSLAGSVRGHGYTF.

This clonotype was seen many times. The chain is built from TRBV4-1 and TRBJ1-2; 8 nucleotides agree with TRBD1. The trim removed 2 bases at V and 5 bases at J, leaving 7 bases unmatched. Germline V lookup: CDR1 MGHRA, CDR2 YSYEKL. The CDR3 is 15 amino acids. The DNA for the CDR3 is TGCGCCAGCAGCCAACTTGGACAGGGAGATTATGGCTACACCTTC. Its translation: CASSQLGQGDYGYTF.

This clonotype was seen a single time. The chain is built from TRBV11-2 and TRBJ2-5; D tentatively reads TRBD1 or TRBD2 (5 bases each). TRBJ2-7 explains the end of the DNA better; the J call may be wrong. CDR3 length: 17 residues. Germline values: CDR1 SGHAT, CDR2 FQNNGV. CDR3 residues: CASSLRVGPRIVYEQYF. CDR3 DNA: TGTGCCAGCAGCTTAAGGGTGGGACCGAGGATAGTATACGAGCAGTACTTC.

The table lists this clonotype with many counts. The rearrangement links TRBV20-1 to TRBJ2-7; 7 nucleotides align to TRBD2. Unmatched junction bases numbered 6, after V lost 3 bases and J lost 1 base. The germline V gene encodes CDR1 DFQATT and CDR2 SNEGSKA (reference sequence). The CDR3 extends over 14 amino acids. The CDR3 reads CSARLGEGSYEQYF. CDR3 DNA sequence: TGCAGTGCTAGGTTAGGGGAGGGATCCTACGAGCAGTACTTC.

This chain links TRBV7-3 with TRBJ1-3, with a weak D call TRBD1 (5 bases). The CDR3 is made up of 16 amino acids. The germline gives CDR1 SGHTA, CDR2 FQGTGA. V was trimmed by 5 bases and J by 2 bases, leaving 16 bases between them. The CDR3 is CASSTQAPGTGNTIYF. The CDR3, as DNA: TGTGCCAGCAGCACCCAAGCGCCAGGGACTGGAAACACCATATATTTT.

This clonotype has at least ten counts. The rearrangement links TRBV4-1 to TRBJ2-7, with 7 bases that match TRBD1. Losses at the gene ends were 4 bases for V and 4 bases for J; bases not matched to a gene: 7. Germline CDR1 and CDR2: MGHRA and YSYEKL. The CDR3 is made up of 14 amino acids. The CDR3 DNA is TGCGCCAGCAGCCCCGACAGGGCGGTGTACGAGCAGTACTTC. This encodes CASSPDRAVYEQYF.

In its sample, this clonotype was seen many times. The rearrangement joins TRBV6-5 to TRBJ2-5; D perhaps matches TRBD1 (6 bases). V shed 11 bases and J shed 5 bases, with 18 bases lying between them. The CDR3 runs to 13 residues. The germline V gene has CDR1 MNHEY and CDR2 SVGAGI. In DNA form, the CDR3 reads TGTGCCGCGAAAACAGGGACGGGTGAGACCCAGTACTTC. Translation: CAAKTGTGETQYF.

This clonotype was detected many times. The CDR3 protein is CSVPEGDRFHEQYF. CDR3 DNA: TGCAGCGTTCCTGAGGGGGACAGGTTCCACGAGCAGTACTTC. This rearrangement joins TRBV29-1 to TRBJ2-7, with 8 bases matching TRBD1. CDR3 length: 14 residues. CDR1 and CDR2 from the germline V gene are SQVTM and ANQGSEA. The V and J ends lost 5 bases and 5 bases, in that order; junction bases with no gene match: 11.

This clonotype was observed many times. The chain joins TRBV6-1 to TRBJ1-4; D gene unclear. Germline V lookup: CDR1 MNHNS, CDR2 SASEGT. This CDR3 contains 12 residues. Trimming took off 1 base at V and 7 bases at J, with 4 bases between the two ends. CDR3 amino acids: CASSEVGEKLFF. DNA for the CDR3: TGTGCCAGCAGTGAAGTTGGTGAAAAACTGTTTTTT.

This rearrangement joins TRBV30 to TRBJ1-1; tentative D call: TRBD1 (6 bases). The CDR3 consists of 14 residues. Trimming stripped 2 bases from V and 6 bases from J, with 16 bases between. CDR1 and CDR2 from the germline V gene are GTSNPN and SVGIG (reference sequence). Here the CDR3 reads CAWSLGTPGAEAFF. The CDR3 DNA reads as TGTGCCTGGAGTCTAGGGACTCCAGGGGCTGAAGCTTTCTTT.

The gene calls are TRBV7-6 and TRBJ1-1; no firm D call. Per the germline V gene, CDR1 is SGHVS and CDR2 is FNYEAQ. The CDR3 runs to 15 residues. With 1 base removed from V and 1 base from J, the gap between germline ends came to 10 bases. This chain's CDR3 is CASSLGHSGNTEAFF. DNA of the CDR3: TGTGCCAGCAGCTTAGGGCACAGCGGGAACACTGAAGCTTTCTTT.

The J gene is TRBJ1-1, the V gene TRBV4-1; maybe TRBD1 (6 bases). This CDR3 region has 14 residues. Germline lookup yields CDR1 MGHRA and CDR2 YSYEKL. Trimming pared 2 bases from V and 0 bases from J, leaving 7 bases between. Here the CDR3 DNA reads TGCGCCAGCAGCCAAAACAGGGTGAACACTGAAGCTTTCTTT. It specifies CASSQNRVNTEAFF.

The CDR3 DNA sequence: TGTGCCAGCAGGGGACGGGGCGATTCACCCCTCCACTTT. This sequence encodes CASRGRGDSPLHF. This chain connects TRBV28 to TRBJ1-6; maybe TRBD1 (5 bases). V lost 6 bases, J lost 8 bases, and 11 bases lay in between. This CDR3 has 13 amino acids. Germline V gene lookup returns CDR1 MDHEN and CDR2 SYDVKM.

This clonotype was seen only a few times. Sequence at one end of the junction differs from germline and may be a read error. The chain links TRBV6-5 to TRBJ1-5; a weak D match, TRBD1 (6 bases). In germline, CDR1 is MNHEY, CDR2 SVGAGI. The CDR3 length is 14 residues. CDR3 in amino acids: CANSYGGLNQPQHF. DNA for the CDR3: TGTGCCAACAGTTACGGGGGGCTCAATCAGCCCCAGCATTTT.

This sequence joins TRBV11-2 and TRBJ2-1, with 7 bases matching TRBD2. CDR1 is SGHAT, CDR2 FQNNGV, per germline. The V and J ends lost 2 bases and 5 bases, in that order; junction bases with no gene match: 6. The CDR3 totals 15 residues. CDR3: CASSLSLAYNNEQFF. The CDR3, as DNA: TGTGCCAGCAGCTTATCACTAGCGTATAACAATGAGCAGTTCTTC.

The J gene is TRBJ1-1, the V gene TRBV4-1, with no clear D. This CDR3 region has 15 residues. Germline-derived CDR1 and CDR2 are MGHRA and YSYEKL. V lost 1 base, J lost 0 bases, and 9 bases lay in between. For the CDR3, the DNA is TGCGCCAGCAGCCAAGCCCCCTTACTGAACACTGAAGCTTTCTTT. This codes for CASSQAPLLNTEAFF.

The rearrangement uses TRBV5-1 and TRBJ2-1; TRBD2 agrees at 7 bases. The V gene end was trimmed by 0 bases and the J gene end by 6 bases; junction bases not matched to a gene: 21. The CDR3 sequence is 20 residues long. Germline V gene data show CDR1 as SGHRS and CDR2 as YFSETQ. This chain's CDR3 is CASSLAFKVPGTTETNEQFF. CDR3 nucleotides: TGCGCCAGCAGCTTGGCCTTTAAGGTTCCCGGGACTACCGAGACCAATGAGCAGTTCTTC.

The chain carries TRBV6-5 and TRBJ1-1; no reliable D call. In germline, CDR1 is MNHEY, CDR2 SVGAGI. V was cut by 5 bases and J by 0 bases, with 7 bases left in between. The CDR3 runs 13 residues. The CDR3 sequence is CASSPSLNTEAFF. The CDR3 bases are TGTGCCAGCAGTCCTTCGTTGAACACTGAAGCTTTCTTT.